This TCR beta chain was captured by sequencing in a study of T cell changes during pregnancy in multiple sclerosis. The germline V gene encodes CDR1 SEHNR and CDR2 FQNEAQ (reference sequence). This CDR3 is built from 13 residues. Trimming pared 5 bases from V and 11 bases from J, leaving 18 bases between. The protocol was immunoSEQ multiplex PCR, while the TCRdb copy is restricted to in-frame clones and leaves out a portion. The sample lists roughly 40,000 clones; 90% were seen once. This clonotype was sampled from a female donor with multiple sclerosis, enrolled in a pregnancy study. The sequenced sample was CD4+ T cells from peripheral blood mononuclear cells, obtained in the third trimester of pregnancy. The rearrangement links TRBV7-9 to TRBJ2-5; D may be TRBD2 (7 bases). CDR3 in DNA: TGTGCCAGCAGCCCCCTGGGGGCGGGAGAGCAGTACTTC. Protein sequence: CASSPLGAGEQYF. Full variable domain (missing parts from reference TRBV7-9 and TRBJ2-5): DTGVSQNPRHKITKRGQNVTFRCDPISEHNRLYWYRQTLGQGPEFLTYFQNEAQLEKSRLLSDRFSAERPKGSFSTLEIQRTEQGDSAMYLCASSPLGAGEQYFGPGTRLLVL.